These 17 T cell receptor beta chains share one sample of origin, sequenced in a study of naive and memory T cell subsets. Two oligonucleotides, mixed equimolar, formed the beta constant-region primer covering TRBC1 and TRBC2. In TCRdb, the UMI-ligation and nested PCR reads were re-called with MiXCR into one record per CDR3 protein. This repertoire shows 130,000 to 150,000 distinct CDR3 sequences, more than 15% found once; its top ten account for about 0.15%. Sequenced: naive CD4+ T cells from blood. These TCRs come from a human donor in good health.

V is TRBV6-5 and J is TRBJ2-2, with 8 bases that match TRBD1. The CDR3 totals 15 residues. V lost 6 bases to trimming and J lost 6 bases; unmatched junction nucleotides: 9. Looked up from germline, CDR1 is MNHEY and CDR2 is SVGAGI. The chain's CDR3 is CASRSTGEAAGELFF. CDR3 DNA: TGTGCCAGCAGGTCGACAGGGGAAGCGGCCGGGGAGCTGTTTTTT.

V and J are TRBV20-1 and TRBJ1-6; possible D gene TRBD1, 6 bases. Germline assignment: CDR1 DFQATT and CDR2 SNEGSKA (reference sequence). This CDR3 comprises 14 residues. With 3 bases removed from V and 9 bases from J, the gap between germline ends came to 15 bases. The CDR3 is CSASRRQGSSPLHF. As DNA, the CDR3 is TGCAGTGCTAGTCGACGTCAGGGGAGTTCACCCCTCCACTTT.

This clonotype was observed a few times. J is TRBJ2-1 and V is TRBV10-3; 7 nucleotides line up with TRBD1. Germline values: CDR1 ENHRY, CDR2 SYGVKD. The CDR3 consists of 15 residues. Germline trimming cut 7 bases from V and 1 base from J; bases unmatched to any gene: 7. The CDR3 coding sequence is TGTGCCATCACAACAGGGGATTTGTCCTACAATGAGCAGTTCTTC. It is translated as CAITTGDLSYNEQFF.

This chain links TRBV5-1 with TRBJ2-1; D tentatively reads TRBD1 or TRBD2 (5 bases each). This CDR3 is 15 amino acids long. CDR1 is SGHRS and CDR2 is YFSETQ in the germline V gene. V lost 1 base, J lost 0 bases, and 8 bases lay in between. The CDR3 sequence is CASSLWGSSYNEQFF. The DNA of the CDR3 is TGCGCCAGCAGCTTGTGGGGGAGCTCCTACAATGAGCAGTTCTTC.

This clonotype was seen a few times. This rearrangement joins TRBV6-1 to TRBJ2-5, with TRBD2 matching 7 bases. CDR3 length equals 15 residues. Germline CDR1 and CDR2: MNHNS and SASEGT. V lost 6 bases and J lost 2; bases outside the gene matches: 9. The CDR3 DNA sequence: TGTGCCAGCAGACTATCTAGCGGAGGTCAAGAGACCCAGTACTTC. It specifies CASRLSSGGQETQYF.

The V gene is TRBV20-1, the J gene TRBJ2-3; the D gene is possibly TRBD1 (5 bases). Trimming removed 2 bases at V and 1 base at J, with 13 bases between. CDR1 is DFQATT, CDR2 SNEGSKA, per germline (reference sequence). The CDR3 sequence is 15 residues long. CDR3 amino acids: CSARLTATGTDTQYF. The CDR3 DNA is TGCAGTGCTAGACTTACCGCGACAGGCACAGATACGCAGTATTTT.

This clonotype was seen more than once but under ten times. V gene TRBV6-4 combines with J gene TRBJ2-3; 8 bases align to TRBD2. Germline lookup yields CDR1 MRHNA and CDR2 SNTAGT. The V gene end was trimmed by 5 bases and the J gene end by 5 bases; junction bases not matched to a gene: 9. The CDR3 is made up of 15 amino acids. The CDR3 here is CASSRSGSVGDTQYF. Here the CDR3 DNA reads TGTGCCAGCAGTAGAAGCGGGAGTGTTGGAGATACGCAGTATTTT.

This clonotype was detected only a few times. The gene calls are TRBV4-3 and TRBJ1-4; unclear D gene. Germline CDR1 reads LGHNA; CDR2 reads YSLEER. The CDR3 sequence is 16 residues long. The germline V and J ends were trimmed by 3 bases and 0 bases, with 11 bases remaining between them. The CDR3 DNA is TGCGCCAGCAGCCACAGCGTTGGCGCAACTAATGAAAAACTGTTTTTT. Amino acid sequence: CASSHSVGATNEKLFF.

This clonotype turned up a few times. The chain carries TRBV10-3 and TRBJ1-5, with D possibly TRBD1 on 6 matching bases. The CDR3 sequence is 14 residues long. V lost 8 bases to trimming and J lost 6 bases, with 17 bases between them. CDR1 is ENHRY, CDR2 SYGVKD, per germline. DNA of the CDR3: TGTGCCATCGCCAGGGCAGGGGAGATTCAGCCCCAGCATTTT. Encoded protein: CAIARAGEIQPQHF.

This clonotype was seen only a few times. CDR3 in amino acids: CASSLVQGDTEAFF. The DNA of the CDR3 is TGCGCCAGCAGCTTGGTACAGGGGGACACTGAAGCTTTCTTT. The rearrangement links TRBV5-1 to TRBJ1-1; 8 bases are a match to TRBD1. The CDR3 is 14 amino acids. Trimming cost V 0 bases and J 3 bases; bases outside gene matches: 1. From germline, CDR1 is SGHRS and CDR2 YFSETQ.

A few counts support this clonotype. DNA for the CDR3: TGTGCCAGCAGTTTCGGGCGCTGGGGGGGCTCCTACGAGCAGTACTTC. It yields the protein CASSFGRWGGSYEQYF. The rearrangement joins TRBV28 to TRBJ2-7; 7 nucleotides agree with TRBD2. V gave up 3 bases and J gave up 0 bases; unmatched junction bases: 8. Germline V gives CDR1 MDHEN, CDR2 SYDVKM. The CDR3 is made up of 16 amino acids. Full variable domain (missing parts from reference TRBV28 and TRBJ2-7): DVKVTQSSRYLVKRTGEKVFLECVQDMDHENMFWYRQDPGLGLRLIYFSYDVKMKEKGDIPEGYSVSREKKERFSLILESASTNQTSMYLCASSFGRWGGSYEQYFGPGTRLTVT.

This chain connects TRBV19 to TRBJ2-2; D call uncertain. Trimming took off 5 bases at V and 1 base at J, with 11 bases between the two ends. Germline V CDR1 and CDR2: LNHDA, SQIVND (reference sequence). The CDR3 spans 15 residues. CDR3: CASSPIFGNTGELFF. CDR3 DNA: TGTGCCAGTAGTCCCATCTTCGGGAACACCGGGGAGCTGTTTTTT.

This clonotype was seen at least ten times. The chain recombines TRBV19 with TRBJ2-3, with 7 nucleotides matching TRBD2. The germline gives CDR1 LNHDA, CDR2 SQIVND (reference sequence). This CDR3 has 13 residues. V gave up 9 bases and J gave up 5 bases; unmatched junction bases: 8. CDR3 nucleotides: TGTGCCAGCAGGTGGGAGGGCGGAGATACGCAGTATTTT. Its protein is CASRWEGGDTQYF.

There are a few counts of this clonotype. This chain uses TRBV29-1 with TRBJ2-6; 8 bases fit TRBD1. The CDR3 totals 16 residues. Per germline, CDR1 SQVTM and CDR2 ANQGSEA. Trimming removed 4 bases from V and 0 bases from J; junction bases left unmatched: 5. CDR3 bases: TGCAGCGTTGTTCAGGGGGCGAGCTCTGGGGCCAACGTCCTGACTTTC. This codes for CSVVQGASSGANVLTF.

The chain is built from TRBV4-2 and TRBJ2-3; D gene unclear. Trimming took off 0 bases at V and 2 bases at J, with 6 bases between the two ends. CDR1 LGHNA and CDR2 YNFKEQ come from the germline V gene. CDR3 length equals 14 residues. The CDR3 sequence is CASSQDRVTDTQYF. The CDR3, as DNA: TGTGCCAGCAGCCAAGATCGGGTCACAGATACGCAGTATTTT.

The chain is built from TRBV2 and TRBJ2-4, with a tentative D call TRBD2 (5 bases). The germline CDR1 and CDR2 sequences are SNHLY and FYNNEI. The ends were cut back, 6 bases at V and 6 bases at J, with 18 bases in the middle. The CDR3 has 15 amino acids. CDR3 residues: CASRARTSRGNIQYF. The CDR3 DNA reads TGTGCCAGCAGAGCTAGGACCTCTCGGGGAAACATTCAGTACTTC.

This clonotype was picked up one time. V is TRBV10-1 and J is TRBJ2-5; D not resolved. The CDR3 consists of 13 residues. The germline CDR1 and CDR2 sequences are WNHNN and SYGVQD (reference sequence). Trimming took off 5 bases at V and 5 bases at J, with 12 bases between the two ends. CDR3 sequence: CASSRASRETQYF. The CDR3 DNA sequence: TGCGCCAGCAGTAGGGCCTCACGCGAGACCCAGTACTTC.